This T cell receptor beta chain stems from a study of blood T cell repertoires in COVID-19. Study summary: Donors in the United States, Italy and Spain gave samples during acute or convalescent COVID-19. Sample material is recorded as cDNA or gDNA derived from T cells, B-cell-depleted T cells, or PBMCs.

In the original processing: Amplification of reference gene primers provided the estimated nucleated cell counts. Measured with immunoSEQ multiplex PCR; TCRdb has only the in-frame clones, and not every one. V, J and clone size reflect that table, while D and trimming were determined from the DNA. The sample consists of 84,000 or so clones, approximately 80% of them appearing once. J lost 6 bases, V lost 4 bases, and 5 bases had no gene match. The germline V gene encodes CDR1 SGHRS and CDR2 YFSETQ. CDR3 length equals 14 residues. This receptor was taken from a human donor in a cohort sampled during active COVID-19. The gene calls are TRBV5-1 and TRBJ1-2; 11 positions agree with TRBD1. The sequenced material came from peripheral blood. Here the CDR3 reads CASSLGQGADGYTF. As DNA, the CDR3 is TGCGCCAGCAGCCTTGGACAGGGGGCGGATGGCTACACCTTC.